Included here is one T cell receptor (beta chain) sequence, with context. The table came from immunoSEQ multiplex PCR; TCRdb's copy has only in-frame clones and leaves some out. The sample shows 270,000 or so clones, about four fifths of them seen only once. The CDR3 spans 14 residues. CDR1 and CDR2 (germline): LNHDA, SQIVND (reference sequence). V dropped 2 bases and J dropped 5 bases, with 12 bases sitting between them. The source of the sample is a study of blood T cell repertoires in COVID-19. For the study at large: Collection of acute and convalescent COVID-19 samples took place in the United States, Italy and Spain. PBMCs, B-cell-depleted T cells, or T cells provided the cDNA or gDNA that made up the material.

Sequencing used peripheral blood. The sequence derives from a woman aged 18-29 years with acute or convalescent COVID-19. The chain has TRBV19 and TRBJ1-1, with no clear D. CDR3 amino acids: CASSIRTSRTEAFF. In DNA, the CDR3 is TGTGCCAGTAGTATAAGAACTTCTCGGACTGAAGCTTTCTTT.